A single sample is the source of the 6 T cell receptor beta chains below, sequenced in a study of a mutant IDH1 vaccine in newly diagnosed glioma. Documented time point: week 11, during vaccination. Topical imiquimod accompanied each vaccine dose, which consisted of 300 ug of mutant IDH1 20-mer peptide. TCRdb's table, derived via immunoSEQ multiplex PCR, lists solely in-frame clones and lacks some. This repertoire shows 55,000 or so clones, around nine tenths found once; its top ten account for 2.4%. No antigens are known for them. The sequences come from PBMCs, collected from a glioma patient whose treatment included an IDH1 peptide vaccine. These receptors all come from a man aged 45-65 years with glioma.

This clone was counted once. This CDR3 is also generated by other DNA sequences in the sample. This chain uses TRBV5-1 with TRBJ2-7; D tentatively reads TRBD1 or TRBD2 (5 bases each). Trimming took 0 bases from V and 3 from J, leaving 7 bases between them. CDR1 and CDR2 (germline): SGHRS, YFSETQ. The CDR3 sequence is 13 residues long. DNA of the CDR3: TGCGCCAGCAGCTTGGTTGGGGGCTACGAGCAGTACTTC. Its translation is CASSLVGGYEQYF.

The V gene is TRBV14, the J gene TRBJ1-1, with D unclear. CDR1 SGHDN and CDR2 FVKESK come from the germline V gene. The CDR3 length is 14 residues. With 1 base removed from V and 2 bases from J, the gap between germline ends came to 8 bases. The CDR3 spells CASSQVNYNTEAFF. The CDR3 nucleotides are TGTGCCAGCAGCCAAGTAAACTATAACACTGAAGCTTTCTTT.

This clone appeared a single time. The chain links TRBV4-3 to TRBJ1-6; no clear D gene. Germline CDR1 LGHNA, CDR2 YSLEER. The CDR3 spans 15 residues. The V end lost 0 bases, the J end lost 11 bases, and 14 bases lay between the germline ends. Here the CDR3 reads CASSQDNSGWAPLHF. In DNA, the CDR3 is TGCGCCAGCAGCCAAGATAACTCTGGTTGGGCACCCCTCCACTTT.

The rearrangement joins TRBV28 to TRBJ1-4; D is unresolved. The CDR3 has 15 amino acids. V lost 6 bases to trimming and J lost 0 bases, with 11 bases between them. CDR1 is MDHEN and CDR2 is SYDVKM in the germline V gene. CDR3 sequence (DNA): TGTGCCAGCAGCCTCCCCCAGTCAACTAATGAAAAACTGTTTTTT. It is translated as CASSLPQSTNEKLFF. The whole variable domain, filled in from reference TRBV28 and TRBJ1-4, reads DVKVTQSSRYLVKRTGEKVFLECVQDMDHENMFWYRQDPGLGLRLIYFSYDVKMKEKGDIPEGYSVSREKKERFSLILESASTNQTSMYLCASSLPQSTNEKLFFGSGTQLSVL.

This clone was seen a single time. The chain couples TRBV15 to TRBJ2-7, with D possibly being TRBD1 (5 bases). Trimming took 2 bases from V and 7 from J, leaving 18 bases between them. In germline, CDR1 is LNHNV, CDR2 YYDKDF (reference sequence). There are 15 residues in the CDR3. For the CDR3, the DNA is TGTGCCACCAGCAGAACACCCTCTGGCAGGGATGAGCAGTACTTC. Translating it yields CATSRTPSGRDEQYF.

This chain connects TRBV21-1 to TRBJ2-2; the DNA was not compared with TRBD1, the D call given in the table. TRBV21-1 represents a pseudogene. The CDR3 length is 14 residues. CDR3 DNA sequence: TGTGCCAGCAGCAAAGCGGGGGACAGGGAGAAGCTGTTTTTT. Translating gives CASSKAGDREKLFF.